This TCR beta chain stems from a study of blood T cells in healthy people across ages. For the study at large: Template switching captured about one barcoded beta molecule per two T cells.

The donors, all healthy, were Caucasians living in Russia, aged about 6 to 95. Then a second PCR, running about 7 to 11 cycles, was carried out with a sample-barcoded 5' primer and a J-beta primer mix. From the 5' RACE reads, TCRdb called clonotypes with MiXCR, one entry per CDR3 protein. Of some 710,000 distinct CDR3 sequences listed, about a fifth were seen once; the top ten hold about 20%. On this clonotype itself: Antigen unknown.

V was shortened by 8 bases and J by 3 bases, with 17 bases between the two germline ends. Germline V gives CDR1 DFQATT, CDR2 SNEGSKA (reference sequence). The CDR3 totals 14 residues. Study results and limitations: PBMC samples, being unsorted, prevented any conclusive comparison of naive and antigen-experienced cells. As naive T cell percentage varied, TCR beta diversity correlated strongly with it.

This sequence was found in a man aged 70 or older in good health. The material sequenced was blood. The chain uses TRBV20-1 and TRBJ1-3; D remains unclear. In DNA, the CDR3 is TGCAGTACCCGAAAAGGGAATTATGGAAACACCATATATTTT. It is translated as CSTRKGNYGNTIYF.